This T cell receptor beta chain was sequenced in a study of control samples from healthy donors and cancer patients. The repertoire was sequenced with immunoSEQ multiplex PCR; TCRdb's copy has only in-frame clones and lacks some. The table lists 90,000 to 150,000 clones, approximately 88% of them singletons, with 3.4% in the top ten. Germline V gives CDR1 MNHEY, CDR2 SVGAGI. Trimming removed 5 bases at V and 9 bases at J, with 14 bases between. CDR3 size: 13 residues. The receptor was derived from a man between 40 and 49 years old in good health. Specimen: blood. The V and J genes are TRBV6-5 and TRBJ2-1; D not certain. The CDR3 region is CASSTGPTSEQFF. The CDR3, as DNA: TGTGCCAGCAGTACCGGGCCGACCAGTGAGCAGTTCTTC.